This TCR beta chain was captured in a study of blood T cell repertoires in COVID-19. About the study: COVID-19 samples, acute and convalescent, were from the United States, Italy and Spain. PBMCs, B-cell-depleted T cells, or T cells provided the cDNA or gDNA that made up the material.

Source study methods: Estimates of nucleated cell counts were drawn from the amplification of reference gene primers. Sequencing was performed with immunoSEQ multiplex PCR; in TCRdb, only in-frame clones are kept and a portion is missing. V and J calls and clone size are given by that table; D and trimming were obtained from the DNA. The table lists approximately 450,000 clones, approximately 90% of them singletons, with 4% to 4.5% in the top ten. CDR3 length: 15 residues. V was pared by 5 bases and J by 9 bases, with 13 bases of the junction left unmatched. Germline-derived CDR1 and CDR2 are SGHVS and FQNEAQ.

The chain has TRBV7-8 and TRBJ2-5, with 9 bases aligning to TRBD2. Sequencing used peripheral blood. This receptor was identified in a woman aged 25 to 39 with acute or convalescent COVID-19. CDR3 sequence (DNA): TGTGCCAGCAGCGGCCGACTAGCGGCGCTAAGTGCCCAGTACTTC. Translating it yields CASSGRLAALSAQYF.